The clone carrying this T cell receptor (beta chain) was picked up a small number of times. Its antigen is unidentified. Germline V CDR1 and CDR2: SGHTA, FQGNSA. V was pared by 8 bases and J by 0 bases, with 13 bases between. CDR3 size: 14 residues. Generated by immunoSEQ multiplex PCR, the TCRdb table keeps only in-frame clones and is missing some. The table records under 95,000 clones, around 85% of them present only once. These data belong to a study of T cell responses to AZD1222 COVID-19 vaccine. Study observations and caveats: Vaccine-related CD4 TCRs covered spike, predominating at 160-218 and 743-854.

This clonotype was sampled from an adult who received the AZD1222 COVID-19 vaccine. Here the sequenced sample was peripheral blood, taken 28 days after the second AZD1222 dose. The J gene is TRBJ1-2, the V gene TRBV7-2; tentative D call: TRBD1 (5 bases). CDR3 protein: CASVQGQANYGYTF. The CDR3, as DNA: TGTGCCAGCGTCCAGGGCCAAGCTAACTATGGCTACACCTTC. Supplemented by reference TRBV7-2 and TRBJ1-2, the full variable domain reads GAGVSQSPSNKVTEKGKDVELRCDPISGHTALYWYRQSLGQGLEFLIYFQGNSAPDKSGLPSDRFSAERTGGSVSTLTIQRTQQEDSAVYLCASVQGQANYGYTFGSGTRLTVV.